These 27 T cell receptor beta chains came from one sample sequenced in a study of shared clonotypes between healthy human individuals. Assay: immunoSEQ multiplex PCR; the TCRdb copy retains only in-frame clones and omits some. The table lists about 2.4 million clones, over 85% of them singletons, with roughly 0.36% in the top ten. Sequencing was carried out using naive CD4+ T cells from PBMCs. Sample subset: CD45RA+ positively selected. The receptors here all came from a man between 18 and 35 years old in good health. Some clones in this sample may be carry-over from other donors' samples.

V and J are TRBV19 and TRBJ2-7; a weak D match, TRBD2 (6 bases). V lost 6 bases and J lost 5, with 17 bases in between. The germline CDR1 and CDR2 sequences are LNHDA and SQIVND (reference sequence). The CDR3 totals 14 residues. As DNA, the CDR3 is TGTGCCAGTAGACACCCCGGGGGACGAGACGAGCAGTACTTC. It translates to CASRHPGGRDEQYF.

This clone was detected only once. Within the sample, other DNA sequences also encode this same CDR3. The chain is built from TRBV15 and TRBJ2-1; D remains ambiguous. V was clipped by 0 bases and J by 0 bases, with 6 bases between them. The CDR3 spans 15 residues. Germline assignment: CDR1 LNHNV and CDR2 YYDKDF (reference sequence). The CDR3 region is CATSREVGSYNEQFF. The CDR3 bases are TGTGCCACCAGCAGAGAGGTAGGCTCCTACAATGAGCAGTTCTTC.

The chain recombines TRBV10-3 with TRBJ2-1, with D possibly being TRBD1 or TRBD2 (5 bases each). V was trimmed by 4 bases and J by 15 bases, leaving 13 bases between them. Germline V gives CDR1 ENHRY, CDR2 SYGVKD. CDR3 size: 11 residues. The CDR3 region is CAISVMWGWFF. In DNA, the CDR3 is TGTGCCATCAGTGTGATGTGGGGGTGGTTCTTC.

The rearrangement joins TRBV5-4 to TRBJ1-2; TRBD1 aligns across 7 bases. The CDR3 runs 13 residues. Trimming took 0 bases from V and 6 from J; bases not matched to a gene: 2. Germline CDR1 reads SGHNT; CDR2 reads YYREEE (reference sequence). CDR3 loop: CASSLGGGDGYTF. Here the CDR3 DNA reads TGTGCCAGCAGCTTGGGAGGGGGCGATGGCTACACCTTC.

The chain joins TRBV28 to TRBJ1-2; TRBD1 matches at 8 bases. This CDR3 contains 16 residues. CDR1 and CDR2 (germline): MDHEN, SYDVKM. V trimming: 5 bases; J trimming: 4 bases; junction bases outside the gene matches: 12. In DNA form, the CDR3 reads TGTGCCAGCAGTCTCCCGGGACAGGCGGGGTTCTATGGCTACACCTTC. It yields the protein CASSLPGQAGFYGYTF.

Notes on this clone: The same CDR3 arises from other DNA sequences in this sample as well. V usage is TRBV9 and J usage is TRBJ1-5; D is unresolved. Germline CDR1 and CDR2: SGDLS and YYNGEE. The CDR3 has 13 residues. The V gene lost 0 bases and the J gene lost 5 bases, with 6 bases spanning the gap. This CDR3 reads CASSVDGDQPQHF. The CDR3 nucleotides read TGTGCCAGCAGCGTAGACGGGGATCAGCCCCAGCATTTT.

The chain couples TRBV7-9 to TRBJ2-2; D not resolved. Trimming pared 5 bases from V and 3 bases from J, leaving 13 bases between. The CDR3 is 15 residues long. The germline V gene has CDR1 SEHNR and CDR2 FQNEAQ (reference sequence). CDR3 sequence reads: CASSATGSYTGELFF. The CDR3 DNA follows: TGTGCCAGCAGCGCAACCGGGTCCTACACCGGGGAGCTGTTTTTT.

CDR3 loop: CAWSPIQGLAAGGSYNEQFF. CDR3 sequence (DNA): TGTGCCTGGAGTCCTATCCAGGGACTAGCGGCGGGAGGTAGCTACAATGAGCAGTTCTTC. The genes are TRBV30 and TRBJ2-1; the match to TRBD2 covers 11 bases. The CDR3 is 20 residues long. V gave up 2 bases and J gave up 3 bases; unmatched junction bases: 18. Germline loops: CDR1 GTSNPN, CDR2 SVGIG (reference sequence).

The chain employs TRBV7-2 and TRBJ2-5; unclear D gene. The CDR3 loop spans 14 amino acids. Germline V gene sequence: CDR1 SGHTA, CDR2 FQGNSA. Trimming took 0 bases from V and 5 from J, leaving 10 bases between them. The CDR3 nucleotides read TGTGCCAGCAGCTTAGCTCGGGCACTGGAGACCCAGTACTTC. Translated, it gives CASSLARALETQYF.

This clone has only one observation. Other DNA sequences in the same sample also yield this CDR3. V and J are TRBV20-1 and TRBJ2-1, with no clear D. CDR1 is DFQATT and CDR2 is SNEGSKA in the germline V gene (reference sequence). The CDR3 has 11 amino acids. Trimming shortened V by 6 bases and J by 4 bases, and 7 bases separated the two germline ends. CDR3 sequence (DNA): TGCAGTGCGCCAGCTTACAATGAGCAGTTCTTC. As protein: CSAPAYNEQFF.

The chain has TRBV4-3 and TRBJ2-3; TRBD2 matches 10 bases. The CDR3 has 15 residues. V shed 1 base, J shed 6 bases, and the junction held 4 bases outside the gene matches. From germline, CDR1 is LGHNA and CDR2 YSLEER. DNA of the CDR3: TGCGCCAGCAGCCAAGGGACTAGCGGCCCCGATACGCAGTATTTT. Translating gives CASSQGTSGPDTQYF.

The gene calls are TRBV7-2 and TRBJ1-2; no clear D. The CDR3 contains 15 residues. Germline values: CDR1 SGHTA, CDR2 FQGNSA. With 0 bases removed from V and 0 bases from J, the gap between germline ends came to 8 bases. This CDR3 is CASSLAGGTNYGYTF. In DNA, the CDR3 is TGTGCCAGCAGCTTAGCGGGAGGGACTAACTATGGCTACACCTTC.

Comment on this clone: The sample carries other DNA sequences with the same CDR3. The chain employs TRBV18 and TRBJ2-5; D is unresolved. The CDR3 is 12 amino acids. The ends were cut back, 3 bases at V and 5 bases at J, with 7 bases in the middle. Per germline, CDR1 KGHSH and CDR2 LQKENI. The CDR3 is CASSPLRETQYF. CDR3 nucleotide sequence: TGTGCCAGCTCACCCCTGCGGGAGACCCAGTACTTC.

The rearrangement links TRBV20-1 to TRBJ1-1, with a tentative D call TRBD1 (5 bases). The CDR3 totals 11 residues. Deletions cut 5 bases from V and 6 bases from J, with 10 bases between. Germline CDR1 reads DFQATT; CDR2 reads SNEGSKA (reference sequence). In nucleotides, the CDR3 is TGCAGTGCTGAAAGGACATCTGAAGCTTTCTTT. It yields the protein CSAERTSEAFF.

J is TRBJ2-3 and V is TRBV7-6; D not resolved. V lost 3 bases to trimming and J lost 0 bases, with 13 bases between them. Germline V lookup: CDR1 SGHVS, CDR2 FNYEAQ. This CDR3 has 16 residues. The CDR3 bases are TGTGCCAGCAGCTTTCCGGACGGACCTAGCACAGATACGCAGTATTTT. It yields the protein CASSFPDGPSTDTQYF.

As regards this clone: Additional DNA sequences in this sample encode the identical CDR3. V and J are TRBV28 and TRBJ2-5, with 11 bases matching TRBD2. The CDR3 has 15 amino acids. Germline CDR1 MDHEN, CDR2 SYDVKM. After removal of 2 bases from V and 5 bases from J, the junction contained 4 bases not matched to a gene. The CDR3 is CASSLLAGGGETQYF. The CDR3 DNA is TGTGCCAGCAGTTTACTAGCGGGGGGCGGGGAGACCCAGTACTTC.

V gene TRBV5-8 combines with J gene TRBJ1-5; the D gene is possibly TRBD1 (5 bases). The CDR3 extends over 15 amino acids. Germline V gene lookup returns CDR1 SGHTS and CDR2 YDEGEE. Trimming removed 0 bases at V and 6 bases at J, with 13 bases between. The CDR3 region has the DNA TGTGCCAGCAGCTTGGCCGGAAGAGGGACTCAGCCCCAGCATTTT. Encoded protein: CASSLAGRGTQPQHF.

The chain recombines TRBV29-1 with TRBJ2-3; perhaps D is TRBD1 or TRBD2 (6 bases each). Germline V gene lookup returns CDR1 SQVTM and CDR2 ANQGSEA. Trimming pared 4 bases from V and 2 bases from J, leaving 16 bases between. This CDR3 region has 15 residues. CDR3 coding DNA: TGCAGCGTTGCCCCCGGGGGCGCAATCACAGATACGCAGTATTTT. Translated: CSVAPGGAITDTQYF.

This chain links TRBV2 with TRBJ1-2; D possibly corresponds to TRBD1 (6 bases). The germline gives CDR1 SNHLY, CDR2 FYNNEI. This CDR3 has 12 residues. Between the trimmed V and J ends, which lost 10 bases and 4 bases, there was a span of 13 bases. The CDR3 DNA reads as TGTGCCACCCGTGGACAGATCTATGGCTACACCTTC. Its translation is CATRGQIYGYTF.

The CDR3 loop reads CASESGRGETQYF. The CDR3 DNA follows: TGTGCCAGCGAGAGCGGGAGGGGGGAGACCCAGTACTTC. The genes are TRBV19 and TRBJ2-5; 10 bases match TRBD2. The CDR3 is made up of 13 amino acids. Trimming took 9 bases from V and 5 from J; bases not matched to a gene: 6. Germline V gene sequence: CDR1 LNHDA, CDR2 SQIVND (reference sequence).

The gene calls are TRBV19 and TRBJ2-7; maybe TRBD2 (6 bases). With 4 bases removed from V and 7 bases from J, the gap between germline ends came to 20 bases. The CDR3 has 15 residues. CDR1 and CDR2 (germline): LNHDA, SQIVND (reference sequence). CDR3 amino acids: CASSNPLGGSREQYF. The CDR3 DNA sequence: TGTGCCAGTAGTAATCCATTGGGGGGAAGTCGGGAGCAGTACTTC.

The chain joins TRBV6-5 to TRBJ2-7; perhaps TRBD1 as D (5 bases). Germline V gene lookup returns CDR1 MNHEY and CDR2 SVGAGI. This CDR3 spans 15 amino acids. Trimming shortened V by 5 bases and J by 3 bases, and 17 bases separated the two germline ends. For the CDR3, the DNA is TGTGCCAGCAGTCCCCCATTCCACAGGCTCTACGAGCAGTACTTC. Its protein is CASSPPFHRLYEQYF.

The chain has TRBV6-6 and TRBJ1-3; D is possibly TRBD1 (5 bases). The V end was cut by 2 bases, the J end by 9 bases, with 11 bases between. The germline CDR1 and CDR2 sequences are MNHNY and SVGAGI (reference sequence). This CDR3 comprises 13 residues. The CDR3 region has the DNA TGTGCCAGCAGTTACAGTGCCGGGGGCACCATATATTTT. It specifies CASSYSAGGTIYF.

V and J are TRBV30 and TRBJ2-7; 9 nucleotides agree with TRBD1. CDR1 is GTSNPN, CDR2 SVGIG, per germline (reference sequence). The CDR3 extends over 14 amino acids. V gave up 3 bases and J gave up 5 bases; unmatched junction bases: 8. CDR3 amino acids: CAWRGTGSGDEQYF. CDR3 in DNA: TGTGCCTGGAGAGGGACAGGGTCAGGGGACGAGCAGTACTTC.

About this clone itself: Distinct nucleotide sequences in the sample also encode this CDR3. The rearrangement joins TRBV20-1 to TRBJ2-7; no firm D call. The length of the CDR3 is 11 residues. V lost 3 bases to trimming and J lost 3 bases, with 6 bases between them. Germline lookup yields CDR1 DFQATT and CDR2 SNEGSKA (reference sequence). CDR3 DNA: TGCAGTGCTAGGCAAGACTACGAGCAGTACTTC. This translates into CSARQDYEQYF.

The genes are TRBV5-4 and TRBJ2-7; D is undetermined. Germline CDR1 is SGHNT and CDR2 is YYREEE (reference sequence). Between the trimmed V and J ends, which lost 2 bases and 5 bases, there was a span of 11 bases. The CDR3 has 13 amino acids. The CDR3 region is CASSFGVGNEQYF. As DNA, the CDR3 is TGTGCCAGCAGCTTTGGGGTGGGCAACGAGCAGTACTTC.

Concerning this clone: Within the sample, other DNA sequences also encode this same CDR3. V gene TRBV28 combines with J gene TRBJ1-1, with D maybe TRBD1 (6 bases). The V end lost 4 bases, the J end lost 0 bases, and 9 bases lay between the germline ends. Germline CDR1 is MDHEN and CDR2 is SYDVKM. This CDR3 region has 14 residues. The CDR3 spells CASSSTGMNTEAFF. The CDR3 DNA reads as TGTGCCAGCAGTTCTACAGGGATGAACACTGAAGCTTTCTTT.